Sequencing of this T cell receptor beta chain was carried out in a study of CD8 T cells in Susac syndrome. Losses at the gene ends were 2 bases for V and 6 bases for J; bases not matched to a gene: 10. The CDR3 is 17 amino acids. Germline V lookup: CDR1 MNHEY, CDR2 SVGAGI. An input of roughly 0.5 to 1 ug of RNA was subjected to reverse transcription using random hexamers. Each CDR3 protein is one row after TCRdb ran MiXCR on the immunoSEQ multiplex PCR reads. The table shows under 250,000 distinct CDR3 sequences, with 90% to 95% occurring only once. Input material: CD4+ T cells from PBMCs. The chain joins TRBV6-5 to TRBJ1-5; 10 bases match TRBD1. The clonotype was recovered from a human donor with multiple sclerosis. The CDR3 is CASSYAWTGGGTQPQHF. The DNA for the CDR3 is TGTGCCAGCAGTTACGCCTGGACAGGGGGAGGCACTCAGCCCCAGCATTTT.